A single sample gave rise to the 26 T cell receptor beta chains below, sequenced in a study of blood T cell repertoires in COVID-19. The method was immunoSEQ multiplex PCR; TCRdb's version includes in-frame clones alone and lacks a portion of them. In the table there are 90,000 to 120,000 clones, around 87% of which are singletons. Sequenced material: peripheral blood. All receptors derive from a woman over 75 with acute or convalescent COVID-19.

V usage is TRBV9 and J usage is TRBJ2-3, with D possibly matching TRBD1 (6 bases). The ends were cut back, 0 bases at V and 5 bases at J, with 7 bases in the middle. CDR1 and CDR2 from the germline V gene are SGDLS and YYNGEE. This CDR3 is 13 amino acids long. For the CDR3, the DNA is TGTGCCAGCAGCGTAGTGGGACAAGATACGCAGTATTTT. This codes for CASSVVGQDTQYF.

This chain uses TRBV6-5 with TRBJ1-2; a possible D gene is TRBD1 (6 bases). Germline values: CDR1 MNHEY, CDR2 SVGAGI. V lost 5 bases, J lost 4 bases, and 17 bases lay in between. The CDR3 length is 15 residues. The CDR3 nucleotides read TGTGCCAGCAGTCACAGGGAGTACGGGGCCTATGGCTACACCTTC. This codes for CASSHREYGAYGYTF.

The chain recombines TRBV6-5 with TRBJ1-4; D unclear. The ends were cut back, 6 bases at V and 5 bases at J, with 13 bases in the middle. The germline V gene has CDR1 MNHEY and CDR2 SVGAGI. CDR3 length: 14 residues. The CDR3 bases are TGTGCCAGCAGATCTGTGGCCTTCAATGAAAAACTGTTTTTT. It specifies CASRSVAFNEKLFF.

This chain connects TRBV28 to TRBJ2-1; weak D call: TRBD1 (5 bases). The CDR3 consists of 12 residues. The V end lost 1 base, the J end lost 8 bases, and 6 bases lay between the germline ends. CDR1 and CDR2 from the germline V gene are MDHEN and SYDVKM. This CDR3 is CASSLLGDEQFF. CDR3 DNA sequence: TGTGCCAGCAGTTTATTAGGGGATGAGCAGTTCTTC.

The rearrangement joins TRBV12-5 to TRBJ2-5; D is perhaps TRBD2 (6 bases). The CDR3 covers 14 residues. The germline V gene has CDR1 LGHNT and CDR2 FRNRAP. Between the trimmed V and J ends, which lost 5 bases and 2 bases, there was a span of 12 bases. As DNA, the CDR3 is TGTGCTAGTGGTACTCGTGGGGGGCAAGAGACCCAGTACTTC. The encoded protein is CASGTRGGQETQYF. Together with reference TRBV12-5 and TRBJ2-5, the CDR3 gives the full variable domain: DARVTQTPRHKVTEMGQEVTMRCQPILGHNTVFWYRQTMMQGLELLAYFRNRAPLDDSGMPKDRFSAEMPDATLATLKIQPSEPRDSAVYFCASGTRGGQETQYFGPGTRLLVL.

J is TRBJ2-3 and V is TRBV11-2; TRBD1 matches 8 bases. The CDR3 sequence is 18 residues long. The V segment lost 1 base and the J segment 3 bases; nucleotides outside the gene matches: 12. Germline CDR1 reads SGHAT; CDR2 reads FQNNGV. The CDR3, as DNA: TGTGCCAGCAGCTTAGTCCACAGGGGGAGAAGAGTTACAGATACGCAGTATTTT. This codes for CASSLVHRGRRVTDTQYF.

This rearrangement joins TRBV7-8 to TRBJ2-3; 10 bases are a match to TRBD1. Germline V gene sequence: CDR1 SGHVS, CDR2 FQNEAQ. The CDR3 spans 17 residues. After removal of 2 bases from V and 2 bases from J, the junction contained 7 bases not matched to a gene. CDR3 coding DNA: TGTGCCAGCAGCTTAAGGGCCGGGACAGGGGCCACAGATACGCAGTATTTT. This sequence encodes CASSLRAGTGATDTQYF. Looking up the rest from reference TRBV7-8 and TRBJ2-3 gives the full variable domain: GAGVSQSPRYKVAKRGQDVALRCDPISGHVSLFWYQQALGQGPEFLTYFQNEAQLDKSGLPSDRFFAERPEGSVSTLKIQRTQQEDSAVYLCASSLRAGTGATDTQYFGPGTRLTVL.

The V call is TRBV20-1, the J call TRBJ2-2, with 7 bases fitting TRBD1. Germline lookup yields CDR1 DFQATT and CDR2 SNEGSKA (reference sequence). J was trimmed by 0 bases and V by 3 bases; bases with no gene match: 7. The CDR3 consists of 16 residues. This chain's CDR3 is CSASFSGTANTGELFF. CDR3 in DNA: TGCAGTGCTAGTTTCTCCGGGACAGCGAACACCGGGGAGCTGTTTTTT.

This chain links TRBV5-4 with TRBJ1-4; 9 nucleotides match TRBD1. The CDR3 runs to 16 residues. The ends lost 5 bases at V and 8 bases at J; junction bases unmatched: 13. Germline assignment: CDR1 SGHNT and CDR2 YYREEE (reference sequence). The CDR3 sequence: CASSPEGGTGHEKLFF. For the CDR3, the DNA is TGTGCCAGCAGTCCGGAGGGGGGGACAGGGCACGAAAAACTGTTTTTT.

The chain has TRBV10-3 and TRBJ2-1; 8 bases are a match to TRBD1. Germline V CDR1 and CDR2: ENHRY, SYGVKD. The length of the CDR3 is 17 residues. V shed 4 bases and J 9 bases; nucleotides not matched to a gene: 17. CDR3 coding DNA: TGTGCCATCAGTGCCGAGTTTGTTCAGGGGGCGCGGAGTGAGCAGTTCTTC. Translating gives CAISAEFVQGARSEQFF.

The rearrangement uses TRBV7-9 and TRBJ2-3; the match to TRBD2 covers 9 bases. This CDR3 has 15 amino acids. CDR1 is SEHNR, CDR2 FQNEAQ, per germline (reference sequence). The V and J ends lost 2 bases and 1 base, in that order; junction bases with no gene match: 1. For the CDR3, the DNA is TGTGCCAGCAGCTTACTAGCGGGGCGCACAGATACGCAGTATTTT. Residues: CASSLLAGRTDTQYF.

This sequence joins TRBV5-1 and TRBJ2-1; maybe TRBD2 (5 bases). The germline CDR1 and CDR2 sequences are SGHRS and YFSETQ. The V and J ends lost 5 bases and 2 bases respectively, with 11 bases between them. CDR3 length: 14 amino acids. The CDR3 DNA reads TGCGCCAGCAGTACCGCTAGCCCCTACAATGAGCAGTTCTTC. This codes for CASSTASPYNEQFF.

V and J are TRBV10-2 and TRBJ2-5, with a tentative D call TRBD1 (5 bases). Trimming took 3 bases from V and 2 from J, leaving 16 bases between them. The germline V gene encodes CDR1 WSHSY and CDR2 SAAADI. The CDR3 has 16 amino acids. This CDR3 reads CASSEGLGALQETQYF. The CDR3 region has the DNA TGCGCCAGCAGTGAAGGGCTAGGGGCGTTACAAGAGACCCAGTACTTC.

The chain joins TRBV24-1 to TRBJ2-1, with TRBD2 matching over 9 bases. Germline V gene lookup returns CDR1 KGHDR and CDR2 SFDVKD. Unmatched junction bases numbered 11, after V lost 5 bases and J lost 4 bases. The CDR3 has 17 amino acids. CDR3 DNA sequence: TGTGCCACCAGTGGGGCTGCGGGGGGGCCTTCTTACAATGAGCAGTTCTTC. Protein sequence: CATSGAAGGPSYNEQFF.

J is TRBJ2-7 and V is TRBV7-2; D is undetermined. The ends were cut back, 4 bases at V and 4 bases at J, with 14 bases in the middle. The CDR3 runs 14 residues. CDR1 is SGHTA, CDR2 FQGNSA, per germline. The CDR3 sequence is CASSSETLLYEQYF. Written as DNA, the CDR3 is TGTGCCAGCAGCTCCGAGACTCTGCTGTACGAGCAGTACTTC. Complete variable domain (other parts from reference TRBV7-2 and TRBJ2-7): GAGVSQSPSNKVTEKGKDVELRCDPISGHTALYWYRQSLGQGLEFLIYFQGNSAPDKSGLPSDRFSAERTGGSVSTLTIQRTQQEDSAVYLCASSSETLLYEQYFGPGTRLTVT.

V and J are TRBV7-2 and TRBJ2-4; D is perhaps TRBD1 (6 bases). This CDR3 comprises 16 residues. Per the germline V gene, CDR1 is SGHTA and CDR2 is FQGNSA. The V end lost 6 bases, the J end lost 0 bases, and 15 bases lay between the germline ends. CDR3 DNA: TGTGCCAGCAGTTCGGGACACCTAGTAGCCAAAAACATTCAGTACTTC. Protein sequence: CASSSGHLVAKNIQYF.

CDR3 amino acids: CASSDLRGNTEAFF. The DNA for the CDR3 is TGCGCCAGCAGTGATTTAAGAGGAAACACTGAAGCTTTCTTT. V gene TRBV10-2 combines with J gene TRBJ1-1; D ambiguous. V was clipped by 3 bases and J by 2 bases, with 10 bases between them. CDR1 WSHSY and CDR2 SAAADI come from the germline V gene. This CDR3 comprises 14 residues.

The chain couples TRBV12-3 or TRBV12-4 to TRBJ1-5; D is perhaps TRBD1 (5 bases). This CDR3 spans 13 amino acids. Trimming removed 4 bases at V and 1 base at J, with 5 bases between. CDR3 bases: TGTGCCAGCAGTTCAGGGAGCAATCAGCCCCAGCATTTT. Its translation is CASSSGSNQPQHF.

This chain joins TRBV7-9 and TRBJ1-3, with a possible D match to TRBD1 (6 bases). The CDR3 consists of 15 residues. From germline, CDR1 is SEHNR and CDR2 FQNEAQ (reference sequence). V was shortened by 5 bases and J by 0 bases, with 11 bases between the two germline ends. CDR3 sequence: CASSPGAHSGNTIYF. The CDR3 DNA follows: TGTGCCAGCAGCCCAGGGGCTCACTCTGGAAACACCATATATTTT.

This rearrangement joins TRBV5-6 to TRBJ1-6, with 8 bases matching TRBD1. Germline CDR1 and CDR2: SGHDT and YYEEEE. The CDR3 spans 15 residues. V lost 2 bases and J lost 9; bases outside the gene matches: 7. The CDR3 DNA reads TGTGCCAGCAGCTTACCAGGGGGCGTTGGTTCACCCCTCCACTTT. Protein: CASSLPGGVGSPLHF.

The chain carries TRBV11-3 and TRBJ2-3; 10 bases align to TRBD2. The CDR3 totals 14 residues. J gave up 4 bases and V 5 bases, and 3 bases lay outside the gene matches. Looked up from germline, CDR1 is SGHNT and CDR2 is YENEEA. In DNA, the CDR3 is TGTGCCAGCAGCGTAACTAGCGGGGCAGATACGCAGTATTTT. This codes for CASSVTSGADTQYF. The variable domain in full, completed from reference TRBV11-3 and TRBJ2-3, reads EAGVVQSPRYKIIEKKQPVAFWCNPISGHNTLYWYLQNLGQGPELLIRYENEEAVDDSQLPKDRFSAERLKGVDSTLKIQPAELGDSAVYLCASSVTSGADTQYFGPGTRLTVL.

This chain links TRBV18 with TRBJ1-1; TRBD1 matches 7 bases. Losses at the gene ends were 4 bases for V and 0 bases for J; bases not matched to a gene: 5. Germline-derived CDR1 and CDR2 are KGHSH and LQKENI. This CDR3 region has 15 residues. CDR3 sequence (DNA): TGTGCCAGCTCACGGCCGGGACAGATGAACACTGAAGCTTTCTTT. This translates into CASSRPGQMNTEAFF.

The chain links TRBV2 to TRBJ2-3; 7 nucleotides align to TRBD2. J gave up 4 bases and V 6 bases, and 1 base lay outside the gene matches. Germline assignment: CDR1 SNHLY and CDR2 FYNNEI. CDR3 length: 12 amino acids. CDR3: CASRGLADTQYF. The CDR3 coding sequence is TGTGCCAGCAGAGGACTAGCAGATACGCAGTATTTT.

V is TRBV2 and J is TRBJ1-2; 7 positions agree with TRBD1. The germline V gene encodes CDR1 SNHLY and CDR2 FYNNEI. The CDR3 has 13 amino acids. V trimming: 6 bases; J trimming: 3 bases; junction bases outside the gene matches: 4. The CDR3 loop is CASSADRDYGYTF. In DNA, the CDR3 is TGTGCCAGCAGCGCCGACAGGGACTATGGCTACACCTTC.

The rearrangement links TRBV12-5 to TRBJ1-5, with 8 bases matching TRBD1. V shed 5 bases, J shed 7 bases, and the junction held 7 bases outside the gene matches. Germline V gene lookup returns CDR1 LGHNT and CDR2 FRNRAP. The length of the CDR3 is 14 residues. In DNA form, the CDR3 reads TGTGCTAGTGGTACAGGGGGGAAAAGGCAGCCCCAGCATTTT. Residues: CASGTGGKRQPQHF.

The rearrangement uses TRBV11-2 and TRBJ2-5; 8 nucleotides line up with TRBD1. The CDR3 has 14 residues. From germline, CDR1 is SGHAT and CDR2 FQNNGV. Trimming took 2 bases from V and 4 from J; bases not matched to a gene: 3. The CDR3 region has the DNA TGTGCCAGCAGCTTAAGTCAGGGGGCAGAGACCCAGTACTTC. Protein product: CASSLSQGAETQYF.